This is a list of T cell receptor beta chains from one sample in a study of blood T cell repertoires in COVID-19. Repertoires were generated with immunoSEQ multiplex PCR, while TCRdb's copy carries only in-frame clones and drops some. The sample records under 150,000 clones, approximately 80% being singletons. Sample: peripheral blood. The receptors here all came from a woman in her thirties or forties with acute or convalescent COVID-19. Each CDR3 is given with its conserved first and last residue. A D gene is named only where the DNA matches it firmly. Clone size appears in some rows only: once, few, many, or a class for an expanded clone.

clone size | D gene | J gene | V gene | CDR3 protein | CDR3 DNA
- | - | TRBJ1-3 | TRBV3-1/TRBV3-2 | CASSQRKRGTGNTIYF | TGTGCCAGCAGCCAAAGGAAGAGGGGGACTGGAAACACCATATATTTT
few | TRBD1 | TRBJ1-2 | TRBV19 | CASSPTGGYGYGYTF | TGTGCCAGTAGTCCTACAGGGGGCTACGGCTATGGCTACACCTTC
- | TRBD2 | TRBJ2-1 | TRBV9 | CASSHSRGGSYNEQFF | TGTGCCAGCAGCCATAGTCGGGGGGGCTCCTACAATGAGCAGTTCTTC
- | TRBD1 | TRBJ2-3 | TRBV4-1 | CASSLTGTGQADTQYF | TGCGCCAGCAGCCTTACCGGGACAGGGCAGGCAGATACGCAGTATTTT
- | - | TRBJ2-7 | TRBV2 | CASRTAGGAEQYF | TGTGCCAGCCGGACCGCCGGCGGGGCCGAGCAGTACTTC
- | TRBD2 | TRBJ2-5 | TRBV29-1 | CSVEDSSGGASETQYF | TGCAGCGTTGAAGATTCGAGCGGGGGGGCCTCGGAGACCCAGTACTTC
- | - | TRBJ2-3 | TRBV11-3 | CASSLGGEVTDTQYF | TGTGCCAGCAGCTTAGGAGGGGAGGTGACAGATACGCAGTATTTT
- | - | TRBJ2-2 | TRBV7-2 | CASSFLAPGELFF | TGTGCCAGCAGCTTCCTAGCCCCCGGGGAGCTGTTTTTT
- | - | TRBJ1-6 | TRBV9 | CASSVVPGNSPLHF | TGTGCCAGCAGCGTAGTTCCAGGGAATTCACCCCTCCACTTT
- | - | TRBJ1-2 | TRBV6-5 | CASSYGGSYGYTF | TGTGCCAGCAGTTACGGGGGCAGCTATGGCTACACCTTC
few | TRBD1 | TRBJ2-3 | TRBV7-9 | CASSLKPGQVEDTQYF | TGTGCCAGCAGCTTGAAACCGGGACAGGTTGAAGATACGCAGTATTTT
- | TRBD2 | TRBJ2-2 | TRBV5-4 | CASSLASGGTGELFF | TGTGCCAGCAGCTTGGCCAGCGGGGGCACCGGGGAGCTGTTTTTT
- | - | TRBJ1-4 | TRBV5-1 | CASSSGTRGEKLFF | TGCGCCAGCAGCTCCGGGACAAGGGGTGAAAAACTGTTTTTT
- | TRBD2 | TRBJ2-3 | TRBV3-1/TRBV3-2 | CASSQDSGTRPSTDTQYF | TGTGCCAGCAGCCAAGATTCCGGGACTAGACCAAGCACAGATACGCAGTATTTT
- | TRBD1 | TRBJ1-2 | TRBV5-1 | CASSRDSRYGYTF | TGCGCCAGCAGCAGGGACAGTAGGTATGGCTACACCTTC
- | TRBD2 | TRBJ2-3 | TRBV24-1 | CATSSSGRTDTQYF | TGTGCCACCAGCTCTAGCGGACGCACAGATACGCAGTATTTT
- | TRBD1 | TRBJ1-2 | TRBV5-4 | CASSHRQGEGYGYTF | TGTGCCAGCAGCCATAGACAGGGCGAAGGCTATGGCTACACCTTC
- | TRBD2 | TRBJ2-2 | TRBV3-1/TRBV3-2 | CASSHPSGVNTGELFF | TGTGCCAGCAGCCATCCTAGCGGGGTCAACACCGGGGAGCTGTTTTTT
- | TRBD1 | TRBJ2-7 | TRBV5-1 | CASSSGQGARSEQYF | TGCGCCAGCAGCTCGGGACAGGGGGCGCGGTCCGAGCAGTACTTC
- | - | TRBJ2-1 | TRBV12-3/TRBV12-4 | CASSLPGGDEQFF | TGTGCCAGCAGTTTACCAGGAGGCGATGAGCAGTTCTTC
- | TRBD2 | TRBJ2-7 | TRBV6-2/TRBV6-3 | CASSAGGTHRRGEQYF | TGTGCCAGCAGTGCCGGGGGGACTCACCGTAGGGGCGAGCAGTACTTC
few | - | TRBJ1-3 | TRBV7-9 | CASSPRRQSIQGRENTIYF | TGTGCCAGCAGCCCACGACGTCAGAGTATACAGGGCCGAGAAAACACCATATATTTT
- | - | TRBJ1-3 | TRBV19 | CASNSPGLGGNTIYF | TGTGCCAGCAACTCACCAGGGTTAGGAGGAAACACCATATATTTT
- | - | TRBJ2-4 | TRBV2 | CASSRFQDSLELAKNIQYF | TGTGCCAGCTCACGCTTTCAGGACAGCCTTGAGCTAGCCAAAAACATTCAGTACTTC
- | TRBD2 | TRBJ2-3 | TRBV7-2 | CASSLGLAGGSSDTQYF | TGTGCCAGCAGCTTAGGACTAGCGGGGGGGTCGTCAGATACGCAGTATTTT
- | TRBD2 | TRBJ2-5 | TRBV4-3 | CASSLGTSGQETQYF | TGCGCCAGCAGCCTCGGGACTAGCGGACAAGAGACCCAGTACTTC
- | TRBD1 | TRBJ1-2 | TRBV29-1 | CSVSGGAAYGYTF | TGCAGCGTGTCAGGGGGTGCAGCCTATGGCTACACCTTC
- | TRBD2 | TRBJ2-3 | TRBV6-1 | CASSEALSGSWDTQYF | TGTGCCAGCAGTGAAGCACTTAGCGGGAGCTGGGATACGCAGTATTTT
- | TRBD1 | TRBJ2-1 | TRBV24-1 | CATSPRTGGNEQFF | TGTGCCACCAGCCCTAGGACAGGGGGTAATGAGCAGTTCTTC
few | - | TRBJ1-2 | TRBV6-5 | CASSPGTPGNYGYTF | TGTGCCAGCAGCCCCGGGACACCGGGTAACTATGGCTACACCTTC
- | TRBD2 | TRBJ2-3 | TRBV7-3 | CASSPSPPGSSGGANTQYF | TGTGCCAGCAGCCCATCACCCCCCGGTAGTAGCGGGGGGGCAAATACGCAGTATTTT
once | TRBD2 | TRBJ2-4 | TRBV20-1 | CSASRRGGHPNIQYF | TGCAGTGCTAGTCGCCGCGGGGGGCACCCTAACATTCAGTACTTC
- | - | TRBJ1-2 | TRBV7-9 | CASSLAAGYEGYTF | TGTGCCAGCAGCTTAGCGGCGGGGTATGAGGGCTACACCTTC
few | - | TRBJ1-2 | TRBV19 | CASSIVVPLYGYTF | TGTGCCAGTAGTATAGTCGTCCCCTTATATGGCTACACCTTC